This T cell receptor beta chain originates from a study of beta chain features in type 1 diabetes. CDR1 SNHLY and CDR2 FYNNEI come from the germline V gene. The V and J ends lost 5 bases and 2 bases respectively, with 9 bases between them. The length of the CDR3 is 13 residues. Comments on this clone: What it binds is not known.

Expressed TCRB transcripts got sequenced, as all isolated RNA was reverse transcribed. Sequencing used immunoSEQ multiplex PCR; TCRdb keeps in-frame clones, though not all of them. The top ten hold 2% to 2.5% of the sample, which has more than 50,000 clones, about 61% seen once. General observations from the study: Moderate yet significant TCRB CDR3 shortening was seen in Type 1 diabetes patients in all four CD4+ subsets. The study found that naive, central memory and Treg TCRB repertoires appeared more similar in patients than in healthy donors.

This receptor was taken from a woman younger than 30 in good health. The chain employs TRBV2 and TRBJ1-2, with TRBD1 as a possible D gene (6 bases). Sequenced sample: Tregs from blood. The CDR3 protein is CASSRQVNYGYTF. The CDR3 DNA reads as TGTGCCAGCAGTAGACAGGTGAACTATGGCTACACCTTC.